The 10 T cell receptor beta chains reported below all come from one sample, sequenced in a study of control samples from healthy donors and cancer patients. The method was immunoSEQ multiplex PCR; TCRdb's version includes in-frame clones alone and lacks a portion of them. The profile covers 20,000 to 30,000 clones, with roughly 93% appearing a single time and roughly an eighth taken by the ten largest. Sequencing was carried out using PBMCs. These TCRs come from a man in his fifties or sixties with lung cancer.

The V and J genes are TRBV27 and TRBJ2-7; D may be TRBD2 (5 bases). CDR3 size: 14 residues. Trimming cost V 8 bases and J 4 bases, with 18 bases left between them. The germline CDR1 and CDR2 sequences are MNHEY and SMNVEV (reference sequence). CDR3 protein: CASCSPGLPYEQYF. In DNA form, the CDR3 reads TGTGCCAGCTGTTCACCGGGATTACCTTACGAGCAGTACTTC.

This clone occurred a few times. This rearrangement joins TRBV7-2 to TRBJ1-2, with D possibly being TRBD1 (5 bases). Trimming left V 0 bases short and J 1 base short, with 12 bases between. CDR1 is SGHTA and CDR2 is FQGNSA in the germline V gene. This CDR3 is 16 amino acids long. CDR3 DNA: TGTGCCAGCAGCTTAGCGGCGGGGCCGGTTAACTATGGCTACACCTTC. Its translation: CASSLAAGPVNYGYTF.

This clone was detected a few times. V is TRBV2 and J is TRBJ1-5; 8 nucleotides line up with TRBD1. The J segment lost 7 bases and the V segment lost 6 bases, leaving 8 bases of the junction unmatched. There are 14 residues in the CDR3. Germline CDR1 is SNHLY and CDR2 is FYNNEI. CDR3 nucleotides: TGTGCCAGCAGAGACGACAGGGGTCAGCAGCCCCAGCATTTT. This translates into CASRDDRGQQPQHF. Full variable domain (outside the CDR3, taken from reference TRBV2 and TRBJ1-5): EPEVTQTPSHQVTQMGQEVILRCVPISNHLYFYWYRQILGQKVEFLVSFYNNEISEKSEIFDDQFSVERPDGSNFTLKIRSTKLEDSAMYFCASRDDRGQQPQHFGDGTRLSIL.

This sequence joins TRBV5-1 and TRBJ1-2, with 9 nucleotides matching TRBD1. The CDR3 loop spans 15 amino acids. Germline assignment: CDR1 SGHRS and CDR2 YFSETQ. V shed 2 bases, J shed 4 bases, and the junction held 6 bases outside the gene matches. CDR3 sequence (DNA): TGCGCCAGCAGCTTCTCAGGACAGGGGACCTATGGCTACACCTTC. Protein product: CASSFSGQGTYGYTF.

The sample holds a few counts of this clone. The chain recombines TRBV5-4 with TRBJ1-6; the match to TRBD1 covers 7 bases. Trimming took 0 bases from V and 7 from J; bases not matched to a gene: 4. The CDR3 is 15 amino acids. CDR1 and CDR2 from the germline V gene are SGHNT and YYREEE (reference sequence). The CDR3 reads CASSLGQGLNSPLHF. The CDR3 bases are TGTGCCAGCAGCTTGGGACAGGGCTTAAATTCACCCCTCCACTTT. Supplemented by reference TRBV5-4 and TRBJ1-6, the full variable domain reads ETGVTQSPTHLIKTRGQQVTLRCSSQSGHNTVSWYQQALGQGPQFIFQYYREEENGRGNFPPRFSGLQFPNYSSELNVNALELDDSALYLCASSLGQGLNSPLHFGNGTRLTVT.

The chain recombines TRBV19 with TRBJ2-1; perhaps TRBD2 as D (6 bases). Germline V gene lookup returns CDR1 LNHDA and CDR2 SQIVND (reference sequence). The CDR3 is 13 amino acids. Between the trimmed V and J ends, which lost 5 bases and 12 bases, there was a span of 17 bases. The CDR3: CASSPGLRQPQFF. CDR3 bases: TGTGCCAGTAGTCCGGGACTCCGACAACCGCAGTTCTTC.

Written as DNA, the CDR3 is TGTGCCAGCAGATCGAGCTCCTATAATTCACCCCTCCACTTT. Translating gives CASRSSSYNSPLHF. The genes are TRBV27 and TRBJ1-6; D ambiguous. Germline V gives CDR1 MNHEY, CDR2 SMNVEV (reference sequence). This CDR3 has 14 residues. V was clipped by 6 bases and J by 0 bases, with 6 bases between them.

The chain combines TRBV5-1 with TRBJ1-2, with no clear D. Germline lookup yields CDR1 SGHRS and CDR2 YFSETQ. The CDR3 loop spans 13 amino acids. The germline V and J ends were trimmed by 3 bases and 3 bases, with 9 bases remaining between them. The DNA for the CDR3 is TGCGCCAGCAGCTCCGACAATTACTATGGCTACACCTTC. Amino acid sequence: CASSSDNYYGYTF.

Only a few counts were recorded for this clone. The rearrangement links TRBV2 to TRBJ1-5; 7 nucleotides align to TRBD1. The length of the CDR3 is 15 residues. The V gene's germline CDR1 is SNHLY and CDR2 FYNNEI. Trimming removed 4 bases from V and 0 bases from J; junction bases left unmatched: 3. This CDR3 reads CASSGQGFSNQPQHF. CDR3 DNA sequence: TGTGCCAGCAGTGGACAGGGATTTAGCAATCAGCCCCAGCATTTT.

The V and J genes are TRBV6-5 and TRBJ1-4, with 9 bases matching TRBD1. The germline CDR1 and CDR2 sequences are MNHEY and SVGAGI. V was clipped by 6 bases and J by 8 bases; unmatched bases: 7. The CDR3 length is 14 residues. CDR3 nucleotides: TGTGCCAGCAGGAAACAGGGGGCGGGAGAAAAACTGTTTTTT. Translation gives CASRKQGAGEKLFF.